The 21 T cell receptor beta chains below all came from one sample that was sequenced in a study of blood T cell repertoires in COVID-19 (dated by TCRdb to 2018 to 2020). Library creation used the immunoSEQ multiplex PCR assay. As stored in TCRdb, this immuneACCESS dataset retains in-frame rearrangements with V and J assigned. A fraction of the clones does not appear; measured against another copy, unresolved V genes explain less than half of the discrepancy, and the remainder lacks a known reason. The sample has under 300,000 clones on record, around nine tenths of them singletons. In total, the top ten clones hold under 9% of the sample. The specimen sequenced was peripheral blood. Receptors originate from a woman aged 65 to 85 with active or convalescent COVID-19.

The chain combines TRBV4-2 with TRBJ1-1; 7 nucleotides line up with TRBD1. V gave up 0 bases and J gave up 2 bases; unmatched junction bases: 3. This CDR3 has 15 residues. In germline, CDR1 is LGHNA, CDR2 YNFKEQ. The CDR3 bases are TGTGCCAGCAGCCAAGATACAGGGGAAAACACTGAAGCTTTCTTT. Protein product: CASSQDTGENTEAFF.

This chain uses TRBV5-4 with TRBJ2-7, with TRBD2 identical over 12 bases. The CDR3 is made up of 15 amino acids. Germline CDR1 SGHNT, CDR2 YYREEE (reference sequence). The V segment lost 4 bases and the J segment 5 bases; nucleotides outside the gene matches: 7. CDR3 protein: CASSGSSGGAHEQYF. Written as DNA, the CDR3 is TGTGCCAGCAGCGGCTCTAGCGGGGGGGCCCACGAGCAGTACTTC.

The CDR3 nucleotides read TGTGCCAGCAGCCTACTGTATCCAGGGGCACCCAATGGCTACACCTTC. Protein: CASSLLYPGAPNGYTF. V is TRBV5-6 and J is TRBJ1-2, with a weak D call TRBD1 (6 bases). Germline V gene data show CDR1 as SGHDT and CDR2 as YYEEEE. V lost 4 bases, J lost 6 bases, and 22 bases lay in between. This CDR3 is built from 16 residues.

This clone was seen a few times. The chain has TRBV4-3 and TRBJ1-5; D is ambiguous. Germline assignment: CDR1 LGHNA and CDR2 YSLEER. V lost 1 base, J lost 3 bases, and 4 bases lay in between. The CDR3 length is 13 residues. CDR3 protein: CASSQAHNQPQHF. The CDR3 bases are TGCGCCAGCAGCCAAGCCCACAATCAGCCCCAGCATTTT.

This clone appeared once. V usage is TRBV19 and J usage is TRBJ1-3; D is unclear. Trimming removed 4 bases at V and 4 bases at J, with 11 bases between. This CDR3 is built from 14 residues. Germline CDR1 and CDR2: LNHDA and SQIVND (reference sequence). CDR3 DNA sequence: TGTGCCAGTAGTACACTCTTAAAAGGAAACACCATATATTTT. This gives the protein CASSTLLKGNTIYF.

The chain combines TRBV7-2 with TRBJ2-5; 8 positions agree with TRBD2. Germline assignment: CDR1 SGHTA and CDR2 FQGNSA. The CDR3 has 16 residues. V lost 3 bases to trimming and J lost 1 base; unmatched junction nucleotides: 7. CDR3 DNA: TGTGCCAGCAGCTTTGTTTCCGGGGGGGCCCAAGAGACCCAGTACTTC. Protein: CASSFVSGGAQETQYF.

This chain joins TRBV2 and TRBJ2-4; no reliable D call. This CDR3 spans 16 amino acids. The V gene's germline CDR1 is SNHLY and CDR2 FYNNEI. The V gene lost 8 bases and the J gene lost 0 bases, with 17 bases spanning the gap. CDR3 protein: CASVIDGLLAKNIQYF. CDR3 nucleotides: TGTGCCAGCGTGATAGATGGGCTACTAGCCAAAAACATTCAGTACTTC.

This clone was found once. The chain combines TRBV29-1 with TRBJ1-1; possibly TRBD1 for D (5 bases). The CDR3 is 13 amino acids. Germline CDR1 SQVTM, CDR2 ANQGSEA. V shed 8 bases and J shed 1 base, with 14 bases lying between them. The CDR3 is CSCGGGTNTEAFF. The CDR3 DNA reads TGCAGCTGCGGTGGGGGGACGAACACTGAAGCTTTCTTT.

This chain connects TRBV27 to TRBJ1-1; possible D gene TRBD1, 5 bases. V was trimmed by 1 base and J by 0 bases, leaving 9 bases between them. Germline V gives CDR1 MNHEY, CDR2 SMNVEV (reference sequence). The CDR3 contains 15 residues. CDR3 in DNA: TGTGCCAGCAGTTTATTGGGGCCCCTGAACACTGAAGCTTTCTTT. Translating it yields CASSLLGPLNTEAFF.

The rearrangement joins TRBV3-1 (or the pseudogene TRBV3-2) to TRBJ1-2; weak D call: TRBD1 (6 bases). Germline V gives CDR1 LGHDT, CDR2 YNNKEL (reference sequence). V lost 3 bases and J 1 base, leaving 9 bases between the germline ends. The length of the CDR3 is 14 residues. The CDR3 DNA reads TGTGCCAGCAGCCAGTCGGACAGTAACTATGGCTACACCTTC. Its protein is CASSQSDSNYGYTF.

This chain connects TRBV6-5 to TRBJ1-2; D gene uncertain. Trimming stripped 2 bases from V and 4 bases from J, with 8 bases between. Germline CDR1 reads MNHEY; CDR2 reads SVGAGI. The CDR3 covers 13 residues. The DNA of the CDR3 is TGTGCCAGCAGTTACGGTGGCCGCTATGGCTACACCTTC. Encoded protein: CASSYGGRYGYTF.

The chain combines TRBV2 with TRBJ1-1, with D possibly matching TRBD1 (6 bases). Germline CDR1 reads SNHLY; CDR2 reads FYNNEI. The CDR3 contains 13 residues. V lost 1 base and J 10 bases, leaving 13 bases between the germline ends. The CDR3 protein is CASSEVRGGGAFF. The DNA of the CDR3 is TGTGCCAGCAGTGAAGTAAGGGGAGGGGGAGCTTTCTTT.

The rearrangement joins TRBV5-1 to TRBJ1-1; D remains ambiguous. The V end was cut by 0 bases, the J end by 1 base, with 7 bases between. This CDR3 is built from 14 residues. Germline-derived CDR1 and CDR2 are SGHRS and YFSETQ. The CDR3 DNA reads as TGCGCCAGCAGCTTGGGACTGTCGAACACTGAAGCTTTCTTT. This codes for CASSLGLSNTEAFF.

The chain combines TRBV5-1 with TRBJ1-3; TRBD1 is a possible D gene (5 bases). Germline lookup yields CDR1 SGHRS and CDR2 YFSETQ. The CDR3 length is 14 residues. V was trimmed by 3 bases and J by 4 bases, leaving 11 bases between them. The CDR3 protein is CASSSDPGGNTIYF. The CDR3 nucleotides are TGCGCCAGCAGCTCTGACCCAGGGGGAAACACCATATATTTT.

This chain links TRBV4-3 with TRBJ1-1; D is unresolved. Germline CDR1 and CDR2: LGHNA and YSLEER. Trimming removed 0 bases at V and 7 bases at J, with 9 bases between. The length of the CDR3 is 13 residues. In DNA form, the CDR3 reads TGCGCCAGCAGCCAAGATACACACCTTGAAGCTTTCTTT. Translated: CASSQDTHLEAFF.

The chain links TRBV18 to TRBJ1-1; no clear D. Trimming cost V 4 bases and J 4 bases, with 7 bases left between them. Germline V gives CDR1 KGHSH, CDR2 LQKENI. The CDR3 length is 12 residues. The CDR3 DNA reads as TGTGCCAGCTCACAGTCAGGCACTGAAGCTTTCTTT. Translating gives CASSQSGTEAFF.

The rearrangement joins TRBV19 to TRBJ2-4; tentative D call: TRBD1 (8 bases). V was cut by 5 bases and J by 8 bases, with 13 bases left in between. The CDR3 has 13 residues. In germline, CDR1 is LNHDA, CDR2 SQIVND (reference sequence). The CDR3 DNA reads TGTGCCAGTAGTTTCACAGGGGGGGACATTCAGTACTTC. It specifies CASSFTGGDIQYF.

The CDR3 DNA reads TGTGCCAGCAGTCCGGTATCGGACTATGGCTACACCTTC. It translates to CASSPVSDYGYTF. The chain links TRBV27 to TRBJ1-2; D uncertain. Trimming removed 5 bases at V and 3 bases at J, with 10 bases between. The CDR3 runs to 13 residues. CDR1 is MNHEY, CDR2 SMNVEV, per germline (reference sequence).

The chain joins TRBV11-2 to TRBJ1-2; TRBD1 might be the D (5 bases). The V end was cut by 4 bases, the J end by 4 bases, with 10 bases between. The CDR3 has 13 amino acids. Germline V lookup: CDR1 SGHAT, CDR2 FQNNGV. The CDR3 DNA sequence: TGTGCCAGCAGCTCTGGGGGGAGCTATGGCTACACCTTC. Translated: CASSSGGSYGYTF.

This clone was seen only a few times. The chain is built from TRBV27 and TRBJ2-5, with 8 bases lining up with TRBD1. This CDR3 is 15 amino acids long. CDR1 and CDR2 (germline): MNHEY, SMNVEV (reference sequence). J was trimmed by 3 bases and V by 5 bases; bases with no gene match: 8. The CDR3 DNA sequence: TGTGCCAGCAGTAACTTCAGGGGGCGGGAAGAGACCCAGTACTTC. It codes for CASSNFRGREETQYF.

This clone has more than one count but fewer than ten. The rearrangement uses TRBV5-6 and TRBJ1-2; tentative D call: TRBD1 (6 bases). Germline lookup yields CDR1 SGHDT and CDR2 YYEEEE. V lost 3 bases and J 10 bases, leaving 13 bases between the germline ends. This CDR3 spans 12 amino acids. In DNA form, the CDR3 reads TGTGCCAGCAGCTCACAGGGAGCGGACTACACCTTC. Residues: CASSSQGADYTF.